Sequencing of this T cell receptor beta chain was carried out in a study of T cell repertoires in cytomegalovirus infection. Background on the study: Both recently identified HLA-C-restricted and well-studied HLA-B-restricted CMV epitopes were used in the study. Matching HLA type, along with CMV infection, was indicated by public TCR beta signatures.

Study-wide findings and caveats: Frequencies of public TCR beta families were cumulated, and this identified carriers of CMV plus the relevant HLA. HLA-C-restricted TCR beta clonotypes specific for CMV led the ex vivo response.

In the case of this clonotype: The antigen is unknown.

The CDR3 covers 17 residues. The V end lost 4 bases, the J end lost 0 bases, and 17 bases lay between the germline ends. Per germline, CDR1 SGHNT and CDR2 YENEEA. In TCRdb, the reads were re-called with MiXCR into one record per CDR3 protein. In the table there are 650,000 to 850,000 distinct CDR3 sequences, just under 30% of which are singletons. This sequence was found in a human donor in good health (CMV status not recorded). Some clones in this sample may be carry-over from other donors' samples. The V call is TRBV11-3, the J call TRBJ2-3; possible D gene TRBD2, 6 bases. The material sequenced was cultured CD8+ T cells from PBMCs, taken from culture after CMV antigen stimulation. CDR3 sequence: CASSSPGWGESTDTQYF. CDR3 in DNA: TGTGCCAGCAGCTCCCCCGGTTGGGGGGAGAGCACAGATACGCAGTATTTT.